A single sample is the source of the 16 T cell receptor beta chains below, sequenced in a study of blood T cell repertoires in COVID-19. Assay: immunoSEQ multiplex PCR; the TCRdb copy retains only in-frame clones and omits some. The sample carries some 340,000 clones, about four fifths recorded once. Sequences were obtained from peripheral blood. The origin of the receptors is a man aged 30-40 years with active or convalescent COVID-19.

The V call is TRBV27, the J call TRBJ2-1; 11 nucleotides agree with TRBD2. This CDR3 has 16 residues. Germline-derived CDR1 and CDR2 are MNHEY and SMNVEV (reference sequence). The trim removed 1 base at V and 10 bases at J, leaving 9 bases unmatched. CDR3 amino acids: CASSLFPSGRRREQFF. The CDR3 DNA follows: TGTGCCAGCAGTTTATTCCCTAGCGGGAGGCGCCGGGAGCAGTTCTTC.

The table lists this clone with a few counts. The J gene is TRBJ1-3, the V gene TRBV30, with D perhaps TRBD1 (6 bases). The CDR3 totals 13 residues. Germline V CDR1 and CDR2: GTSNPN, SVGIG (reference sequence). Trimming shortened V by 4 bases and J by 2 bases, and 9 bases separated the two germline ends. CDR3 loop: CAWKAGAGNTIYF. The CDR3 DNA sequence: TGTGCCTGGAAAGCAGGGGCTGGAAACACCATATATTTT.

Turning to this clone: The sample carries other DNA sequences with the same CDR3. This chain links TRBV3-1 (or the pseudogene TRBV3-2) with TRBJ2-4; weak D call: TRBD1 (5 bases). The germline gives CDR1 LGHDT, CDR2 YNNKEL (reference sequence). Trimming stripped 0 bases from V and 4 bases from J, with 10 bases between. This CDR3 has 15 residues. The CDR3 DNA reads as TGTGCCAGCAGCCAAGACGGGCAGGGTAAAAACATTCAGTACTTC. Protein product: CASSQDGQGKNIQYF.

The CDR3 DNA reads as TGTGCCAGCAGCTCGACAGGGGGCCCCAACTATGGCTACACCTTC. Amino acids: CASSSTGGPNYGYTF. This rearrangement joins TRBV7-2 to TRBJ1-2, with 10 positions matching TRBD1. Germline CDR1 SGHTA, CDR2 FQGNSA. This CDR3 region has 15 residues. V lost 4 bases to trimming and J lost 2 bases; unmatched junction nucleotides: 4.

The chain combines TRBV3-1 (or the pseudogene TRBV3-2) with TRBJ2-2, with D perhaps matching TRBD2 (5 bases). V was shortened by 4 bases and J by 7 bases, with 7 bases between the two germline ends. CDR3 size: 12 residues. CDR1 LGHDT and CDR2 YNNKEL come from the germline V gene (reference sequence). The CDR3 protein is CASSLRGGELFF. The CDR3 DNA sequence: TGTGCCAGCAGCCTCCGGGGCGGGGAGCTGTTTTTT.

The CDR3 region has the DNA TGCAGCGTGGCCGGACAGGGGGCCTACGAGCAGTACTTC. Protein sequence: CSVAGQGAYEQYF. The V gene is TRBV29-1, the J gene TRBJ2-7; 10 nucleotides align to TRBD1. Germline V CDR1 and CDR2: SQVTM, ANQGSEA. V was pared by 6 bases and J by 2 bases, with 4 bases of the junction left unmatched. This CDR3 is 13 amino acids long.

This clone was seen a few times. V gene TRBV11-3 combines with J gene TRBJ2-3; D gene uncertain. From germline, CDR1 is SGHNT and CDR2 YENEEA. V lost 2 bases, J lost 6 bases, and 9 bases lay in between. This CDR3 has 13 residues. CDR3 region: CASSLPVQDTQYF. CDR3 nucleotides: TGTGCCAGCAGCTTACCCGTTCAGGATACGCAGTATTTT.

The chain is built from TRBV2 and TRBJ2-7, with D maybe TRBD2 (7 bases). The CDR3 sequence is 16 residues long. Germline CDR1 reads SNHLY; CDR2 reads FYNNEI. V lost 6 bases and J lost 3, with 21 bases in between. CDR3 amino acids: CASRGRDIGGFYEQYF. The CDR3 region has the DNA TGTGCCAGCAGAGGGAGGGACATAGGGGGATTCTACGAGCAGTACTTC.

The chain carries TRBV6-6 and TRBJ2-3; D is unresolved. From germline, CDR1 is MNHNY and CDR2 SVGAGI (reference sequence). There are 11 residues in the CDR3. Trimming cost V 6 bases and J 6 bases, with 7 bases left between them. For the CDR3, the DNA is TGTGCCAGCAGCCCGTATGATACGCAGTATTTT. This codes for CASSPYDTQYF.

The CDR3 is CASSAGVQPQHF. In nucleotides, the CDR3 is TGTGCCAGCAGCGCGGGGGTTCAGCCCCAGCATTTT. The chain uses TRBV28 and TRBJ1-5, with D maybe TRBD1 (5 bases). Per germline, CDR1 MDHEN and CDR2 SYDVKM. The germline V and J ends were trimmed by 6 bases and 6 bases, with 9 bases remaining between them. This CDR3 has 12 amino acids.

The V call is TRBV11-3, the J call TRBJ1-4; TRBD1 is a possible D gene (6 bases). V lost 7 bases, J lost 0 bases, and 15 bases lay in between. The CDR3 extends over 16 amino acids. Germline assignment: CDR1 SGHNT and CDR2 YENEEA. In nucleotides, the CDR3 is TGTGCCAGCACCCTAGGACAGCCTTCAACTAATGAAAAACTGTTTTTT. Its translation is CASTLGQPSTNEKLFF.

The chain couples TRBV28 to TRBJ1-4; TRBD1 agrees at 7 bases. The CDR3 is 14 amino acids. Germline CDR1 MDHEN, CDR2 SYDVKM. The V and J ends lost 5 bases and 3 bases, in that order; junction bases with no gene match: 3. The CDR3 spells CASSTGTANEKLFF. CDR3 sequence (DNA): TGTGCCAGCAGTACCGGGACAGCTAATGAAAAACTGTTTTTT.

The chain is built from TRBV28 and TRBJ1-3, with D perhaps matching TRBD1 (5 bases). The germline V and J ends were trimmed by 10 bases and 0 bases, with 13 bases remaining between them. Germline CDR1 is MDHEN and CDR2 is SYDVKM. This CDR3 has 14 amino acids. CDR3 sequence reads: CATSDRYSGNTIYF. CDR3 nucleotide sequence: TGTGCCACCTCAGACAGATACTCTGGAAACACCATATATTTT.

This rearrangement joins TRBV28 to TRBJ2-3, with 9 bases that match TRBD1. V lost 0 bases to trimming and J lost 1 base; unmatched junction nucleotides: 2. Germline values: CDR1 MDHEN, CDR2 SYDVKM. CDR3 size: 16 residues. Here the CDR3 reads CASSLWGDRGTDTQYF. As DNA, the CDR3 is TGTGCCAGCAGTTTATGGGGGGACAGGGGCACAGATACGCAGTATTTT.

This clone has just a few counts. This chain links TRBV30 with TRBJ2-7, with 7 bases identical to TRBD2. From germline, CDR1 is GTSNPN and CDR2 SVGIG (reference sequence). V shed 0 bases and J 6 bases; nucleotides not matched to a gene: 8. CDR3 length: 14 residues. CDR3 in DNA: TGTGCCTGGAGTGTTTGGAGGGAGGGCGGCGAGCAGTACTTC. Its translation is CAWSVWREGGEQYF.

This chain links TRBV28 with TRBJ2-7, with 7 bases matching TRBD2. CDR1 is MDHEN and CDR2 is SYDVKM in the germline V gene. This CDR3 has 18 residues. J lost 1 base, V lost 2 bases, and 14 bases had no gene match. The CDR3 reads CASSLVSSGFDYSYEQYF. CDR3 bases: TGTGCCAGCAGTTTAGTTTCTAGCGGATTCGACTATTCCTACGAGCAGTACTTC.